The 29 T cell receptor beta chains reported below all come from one sample, sequenced in a study of cytotoxic CD8 clonotypes in ibrutinib-treated CLL. Clones were sequenced by immunoSEQ multiplex PCR, and TCRdb holds only the in-frame ones, with some missing. The sample shows approximately 280,000 clones, more than 70% of them seen only once. The sample was PBMCs, taken at disease progression, from a patient treated with ibrutinib. The receptors shown here come from a human donor with chronic lymphocytic leukemia.

This sequence joins TRBV5-1 and TRBJ2-2; tentatively, D is TRBD2 (5 bases). Per the germline V gene, CDR1 is SGHRS and CDR2 is YFSETQ. V dropped 0 bases and J dropped 0 bases, with 6 bases sitting between them. The CDR3 runs 15 residues. The CDR3, as DNA: TGCGCCAGCAGCTTGGACGGGGCGAACACCGGGGAGCTGTTTTTT. It specifies CASSLDGANTGELFF.

V gene TRBV4-3 combines with J gene TRBJ1-4, with 8 positions matching TRBD1. From germline, CDR1 is LGHNA and CDR2 YSLEER. The trim removed 0 bases at V and 8 bases at J, leaving 8 bases unmatched. The CDR3 has 16 residues. The CDR3 region is CASSQDKGQGREKLFF. In DNA form, the CDR3 reads TGCGCCAGCAGCCAAGATAAAGGACAGGGAAGGGAAAAACTGTTTTTT.

The chain couples TRBV6-5 to TRBJ1-2; D may be TRBD1 (6 bases). V was clipped by 8 bases and J by 6 bases, with 10 bases between them. The CDR3 covers 11 residues. The germline V gene encodes CDR1 MNHEY and CDR2 SVGAGI. This chain's CDR3 is CASYRDHGYTF. The CDR3, as DNA: TGTGCCAGCTACAGGGATCATGGCTACACCTTC.

This rearrangement joins TRBV29-1 to TRBJ2-1, with 8 bases identical to TRBD1. CDR3 length: 14 amino acids. Trimming at V came to 7 bases and at J to 2 bases, leaving 7 bases not matched to a gene. Germline V gene lookup returns CDR1 SQVTM and CDR2 ANQGSEA. The DNA of the CDR3 is TGCAGCGGTCACCGGGACAGGCCCTACAATGAGCAGTTCTTC. It is translated as CSGHRDRPYNEQFF.

This clone appeared many times. V is TRBV2 and J is TRBJ1-2; no clear D gene. There are 16 residues in the CDR3. Trimming pared 4 bases from V and 2 bases from J, leaving 17 bases between. Looked up from germline, CDR1 is SNHLY and CDR2 is FYNNEI. The CDR3 sequence is CASSGDVRGSNYGYTF. CDR3 in DNA: TGTGCCAGCAGTGGGGATGTTCGGGGATCAAACTATGGCTACACCTTC.

The chain combines TRBV4-1 with TRBJ2-2; 7 bases are a match to TRBD2. This CDR3 has 16 amino acids. Unmatched junction bases numbered 8, after V lost 0 bases and J lost 7 bases. Germline V lookup: CDR1 MGHRA, CDR2 YSYEKL. CDR3 in amino acids: CASSQDRAGRVGELFF. In DNA, the CDR3 is TGCGCCAGCAGCCAAGATAGGGCAGGGAGGGTCGGGGAGCTGTTTTTT.

This rearrangement joins TRBV5-6 to TRBJ2-7; no clear D gene. CDR3 length: 11 residues. Germline lookup yields CDR1 SGHDT and CDR2 YYEEEE. The ends were cut back, 4 bases at V and 2 bases at J, with 4 bases in the middle. The CDR3, as DNA: TGTGCCAGCAGCGCGGCCTACGAGCAGTACTTC. Its protein product is CASSAAYEQYF.

The rearrangement links TRBV10-1 to TRBJ2-7; TRBD2 agrees at 10 bases. Per the germline V gene, CDR1 is WNHNN and CDR2 is SYGVQD (reference sequence). The CDR3 extends over 11 amino acids. V lost 10 bases and J lost 6; bases outside the gene matches: 3. In DNA form, the CDR3 reads TGCGCCAACGGACTAGCGGCCGAGCAGTACTTC. Amino acid sequence: CANGLAAEQYF.

The rearrangement uses TRBV6-5 and TRBJ2-7, with D possibly TRBD1 on 6 matching bases. CDR3 length: 15 amino acids. Trimming took 4 bases from V and 0 from J, leaving 13 bases between them. CDR1 and CDR2 from the germline V gene are MNHEY and SVGAGI. The CDR3 reads CASSSGHRSSYEQYF. The DNA for the CDR3 is TGTGCCAGCAGTTCGGGACATCGGAGCTCCTACGAGCAGTACTTC.

This chain connects TRBV9 to TRBJ2-7; possibly TRBD1 for D (5 bases). The V gene lost 0 bases and the J gene lost 6 bases, with 16 bases spanning the gap. The CDR3 spans 15 residues. Germline V gives CDR1 SGDLS, CDR2 YYNGEE. The CDR3 spells CASSVGGPTVGEQYF. For the CDR3, the DNA is TGTGCCAGCAGCGTAGGCGGTCCGACAGTTGGCGAGCAGTACTTC.

The chain is built from TRBV18 and TRBJ2-7; TRBD1 agrees at 9 bases. CDR3 length equals 15 residues. Germline CDR1 KGHSH, CDR2 LQKENI. V gave up 2 bases and J gave up 3 bases; unmatched junction bases: 5. The CDR3 here is CASSPGTGIFYEQYF. CDR3 coding DNA: TGTGCCAGCTCACCAGGGACAGGGATCTTCTACGAGCAGTACTTC.

This clone was seen only a few times. This chain uses TRBV7-8 with TRBJ1-2, with a weak D call TRBD1 (5 bases). Trimming stripped 2 bases from V and 5 bases from J, with 9 bases between. This CDR3 contains 13 residues. Germline CDR1 is SGHVS and CDR2 is FQNEAQ. The CDR3 region is CASSLNRPYGYTF. The CDR3 DNA follows: TGTGCCAGCAGCTTAAACAGGCCTTATGGCTACACCTTC. The complete variable domain, with remaining parts taken from reference TRBV7-8 and TRBJ1-2, reads GAGVSQSPRYKVAKRGQDVALRCDPISGHVSLFWYQQALGQGPEFLTYFQNEAQLDKSGLPSDRFFAERPEGSVSTLKIQRTQQEDSAVYLCASSLNRPYGYTFGSGTRLTVV.

This rearrangement joins TRBV6-5 to TRBJ1-2; TRBD1 matches 9 bases. In germline, CDR1 is MNHEY, CDR2 SVGAGI. The J segment lost 5 bases and the V segment lost 1 base, leaving 8 bases of the junction unmatched. CDR3 size: 16 residues. This CDR3 is CASSYLRTGAIYGYTF. The CDR3 nucleotides read TGTGCCAGCAGTTACTTACGGACAGGGGCCATTTATGGCTACACCTTC.

The genes are TRBV2 and TRBJ1-1; 10 nucleotides align to TRBD1. V lost 4 bases to trimming and J lost 4 bases; unmatched junction nucleotides: 9. The germline CDR1 and CDR2 sequences are SNHLY and FYNNEI. The CDR3 is 16 amino acids. CDR3 amino acids: CASSGGTGEMGTEAFF. CDR3 sequence (DNA): TGTGCCAGCAGTGGCGGGACAGGGGAAATGGGCACTGAAGCTTTCTTT.

V and J are TRBV28 and TRBJ1-1, with D unresolved. Looked up from germline, CDR1 is MDHEN and CDR2 is SYDVKM. V lost 3 bases, J lost 7 bases, and 3 bases lay in between. This CDR3 comprises 10 residues. Written as DNA, the CDR3 is TGTGCCAGCAGTTTCGGTGAAGCTTTCTTT. Amino acid sequence: CASSFGEAFF.

V gene TRBV6-5 combines with J gene TRBJ2-4; tentative D call: TRBD1 (7 bases). V shed 6 bases and J shed 7 bases, with 16 bases lying between them. The CDR3 has 14 residues. CDR1 is MNHEY, CDR2 SVGAGI, per germline. The CDR3: CASRPRAGGNIQYF. Here the CDR3 DNA reads TGTGCCAGCAGACCTCGGGCAGGGGGGAACATTCAGTACTTC.

This clone was recorded a few times. The rearrangement joins TRBV14 to TRBJ1-6, with TRBD1 matching over 8 bases. CDR1 is SGHDN and CDR2 is FVKESK in the germline V gene. This CDR3 has 18 amino acids. J was trimmed by 2 bases and V by 4 bases; bases with no gene match: 10. The CDR3 reads CASSPGQGGGTYNSPLHF. For the CDR3, the DNA is TGTGCCAGCAGCCCAGGACAGGGTGGTGGGACCTATAATTCACCCCTCCACTTT.

V gene TRBV6-1 combines with J gene TRBJ1-4; a possible D gene is TRBD1 (6 bases). The CDR3 sequence is 12 residues long. Germline V gene sequence: CDR1 MNHNS, CDR2 SASEGT. The V gene lost 5 bases and the J gene lost 11 bases, with 12 bases spanning the gap. The CDR3: CASSSGTRKLFF. In nucleotides, the CDR3 is TGTGCCAGCAGTTCCGGGACAAGGAAACTGTTTTTT.

This clone was counted a single time. The V and J genes are TRBV7-2 and TRBJ1-2, with D possibly being TRBD1 (5 bases). CDR1 is SGHTA and CDR2 is FQGNSA in the germline V gene. Trimming removed 2 bases from V and 4 bases from J, with 11 bases in between. The CDR3 spans 14 residues. The CDR3 nucleotides are TGTGCCAGCAGCTTATGGGGACTACCCTATGGCTACACCTTC. This translates into CASSLWGLPYGYTF.

In its sample, this clone was seen once. The chain is built from TRBV6-6 and TRBJ2-7; TRBD1 agrees at 10 bases. Germline trimming cut 1 base from V and 7 bases from J; bases unmatched to any gene: 7. Germline-derived CDR1 and CDR2 are MNHNY and SVGAGI (reference sequence). This CDR3 has 15 residues. The CDR3 protein is CASSYFGQGDDEQYF. CDR3 coding DNA: TGTGCCAGCAGTTACTTTGGACAGGGGGACGATGAGCAGTACTTC.

The rearrangement joins TRBV29-1 to TRBJ1-4; TRBD1 is a possible D gene (6 bases). This CDR3 has 10 residues. Germline CDR1 is SQVTM and CDR2 is ANQGSEA. V shed 5 bases and J shed 12 bases, with 10 bases lying between them. The CDR3 protein is CSVFRGELFF. Here the CDR3 DNA reads TGCAGCGTTTTCAGGGGTGAACTGTTTTTT.

The V and J genes are TRBV25-1 and TRBJ2-1; 9 bases map to TRBD2. This CDR3 contains 15 residues. In germline, CDR1 is MGHDK, CDR2 SYGVNS. V dropped 3 bases and J dropped 4; count of bases not matched to a gene: 4. The CDR3 DNA reads as TGTGCCAGCAGTGATGCCCTAGCGGGATACAATGAGCAGTTCTTC. Its protein product is CASSDALAGYNEQFF.

The genes are TRBV27 and TRBJ1-2; 9 positions match TRBD1. V shed 2 bases, J shed 4 bases, and the junction held 2 bases outside the gene matches. The CDR3 loop spans 14 amino acids. Germline lookup yields CDR1 MNHEY and CDR2 SMNVEV (reference sequence). The CDR3 region has the DNA TGTGCCAGCAGTTTAACAGGGGGCCCCTATGGCTACACCTTC. Translated: CASSLTGGPYGYTF.

This clone was counted between two and nine times. The chain employs TRBV7-6 and TRBJ2-2; no firm D call. Trimming removed 2 bases from V and 3 bases from J, with 1 base in between. This CDR3 spans 12 amino acids. From germline, CDR1 is SGHVS and CDR2 FNYEAQ. CDR3 sequence reads: CASSLYTGELFF. CDR3 bases: TGTGCCAGCAGCTTATACACCGGGGAGCTGTTTTTT.

The chain links TRBV12-5 to TRBJ2-2, with D tentatively TRBD1 or TRBD2 (6 bases each). The germline V gene encodes CDR1 LGHNT and CDR2 FRNRAP. The CDR3 contains 20 residues. V lost 1 base to trimming and J lost 4 bases, with 25 bases between them. CDR3 loop: CASGLGEKIRGSEGTGELFF. CDR3 DNA: TGTGCTAGTGGTTTGGGCGAGAAGATCAGGGGTTCGGAGGGCACCGGGGAGCTGTTTTTT.

The chain employs TRBV9 and TRBJ1-2; D is uncertain. The germline gives CDR1 SGDLS, CDR2 YYNGEE. This CDR3 region has 16 residues. The V end was cut by 0 bases, the J end by 0 bases, with 12 bases between. The CDR3 region is CASSVATGPSNYGYTF. CDR3 nucleotides: TGTGCCAGCAGCGTAGCTACTGGGCCCTCTAACTATGGCTACACCTTC.

V is TRBV5-1 and J is TRBJ2-5; TRBD1 aligns across 7 bases. J gave up 2 bases and V 1 base, and 11 bases lay outside the gene matches. The CDR3 consists of 17 residues. CDR1 SGHRS and CDR2 YFSETQ come from the germline V gene. The DNA of the CDR3 is TGCGCCAGCAGCTTGATACCACAGGGGTTCCCACAAGAGACCCAGTACTTC. Translation: CASSLIPQGFPQETQYF.

This chain joins TRBV5-1 and TRBJ2-1; the D gene is possibly TRBD1 (6 bases). Trimming removed 4 bases at V and 8 bases at J, with 13 bases between. Germline CDR1 reads SGHRS; CDR2 reads YFSETQ. The CDR3 extends over 13 amino acids. The CDR3 protein is CASSPQGSHEQFF. The CDR3 region has the DNA TGCGCCAGCAGCCCGCAGGGGTCGCATGAGCAGTTCTTC.

This clone was seen a few times. The chain has TRBV5-6 and TRBJ1-4, with 9 bases identical to TRBD1. Germline V gene sequence: CDR1 SGHDT, CDR2 YYEEEE. The CDR3 runs 14 residues. After removal of 3 bases from V and 8 bases from J, the junction contained 5 bases not matched to a gene. The CDR3 DNA reads TGTGCCAGCAGCTCGGACAGGGGTCCCGAAAAACTGTTTTTT. This gives the protein CASSSDRGPEKLFF. Supplemented by reference TRBV5-6 and TRBJ1-4, the full variable domain reads DAGVTQSPTHLIKTRGQQVTLRCSPKSGHDTVSWYQQALGQGPQFIFQYYEEEERQRGNFPDRFSGHQFPNYSSELNVNALLLGDSALYLCASSSDRGPEKLFFGSGTQLSVL.